What follows describes a single TCR beta chain. Its cognate antigen is unknown. The data derive from a study of cytomegalovirus exposure and HLA in healthy donors. Study findings and constraints: Presence/absence analyses took donor sequencing depth as roughly uniform.

PCR was performed using 60 Vbeta and 13 Jbeta primers. Repertoires were generated with immunoSEQ multiplex PCR, while TCRdb's copy carries only in-frame clones and drops some. In the table there are roughly 160,000 clones, roughly 82% of which are singletons. Source material: PBMCs. This clonotype was obtained from a woman aged 30 to 39 in good health and CMV-seronegative.

The CDR3 is CASRTLGVVYGYTF. In nucleotides, the CDR3 is TGTGCCAGCAGGACGCTCGGGGTGGTCTATGGCTACACCTTC. The chain is built from TRBV6-6 and TRBJ1-2; D is unclear. Germline CDR1 and CDR2: MNHNY and SVGAGI (reference sequence). V lost 6 bases and J lost 4, with 15 bases in between. This CDR3 region has 14 residues.